Described below is a single T cell receptor (beta chain) sequence and its context. Antigen specificity is unknown. CDR1 MNHEY and CDR2 SMNVEV come from the germline V gene (reference sequence). The CDR3 runs 14 residues. V was shortened by 6 bases and J by 2 bases, with 11 bases between the two germline ends. Target depth was 1 in 200,000 to 1 in 1 million T cells, about 10x per clonotype. Clones were sequenced by immunoSEQ multiplex PCR, and TCRdb holds only the in-frame ones, with some missing. The table includes under 45,000 clones, 65% to 70% detected once. With cryopreserved PBMCs as the source, around 2 micrograms of genomic DNA went to TCR beta libraries. The source of the sample is a study of cytotoxic CD8 clonotypes in ibrutinib-treated CLL. Study-wide points: Clonality went up at ibrutinib response and then declined back toward baseline at progression.

The chain uses TRBV27 and TRBJ1-5; D is unresolved. The sequence derives from a human donor with chronic lymphocytic leukemia. This specimen consisted of PBMCs, obtained at disease progression, from a patient treated with ibrutinib. CDR3 in DNA: TGTGCCAGCAGCCCTATATACGGCAATCAGCCCCAGCATTTT. Residues: CASSPIYGNQPQHF.